Sequencing of this T cell receptor (beta chain) was carried out in a study of cytomegalovirus exposure and HLA in healthy donors. Findings of the study overall: V- and J-gene trimming in TCR beta was tied to a missense DCLRE1C variant by an analysis performed later. Analyzed later, association rates of TCRs varied across HLA loci, with DRB1 most and HLA-C fewest. An Asian-associated ancestry cluster reportedly showed fewer N-insertions than the approximately 660-donor mean in a later analysis.

CDR1 is LGHNA, CDR2 YSLEER, per germline. J was trimmed by 0 bases and V by 4 bases; bases with no gene match: 8. The CDR3 runs to 17 residues. PCR involved 60 Vbeta and 13 Jbeta primers. This table comes from immunoSEQ multiplex PCR, and its TCRdb copy is limited to in-frame clones, with some not included. The sample contains fewer than 250,000 clones, over 60% of which appear only once. As regards this clone: Its antigen is not identified.

The sequenced material came from PBMCs. The receptor was isolated from a man younger than 40 in good health and CMV-seropositive. This sequence joins TRBV4-3 and TRBJ2-2, with 7 bases lining up with TRBD2. This CDR3 is CASSRDGRPPNTGELFF. The DNA for the CDR3 is TGCGCCAGCAGCCGTGACGGGAGGCCTCCGAACACCGGGGAGCTGTTTTTT.